This T cell receptor (beta chain) comes out of a study of cytomegalovirus exposure and HLA in healthy donors (dated by TCRdb to about 2017). Regarding the complete study: An earlier analysis of some 550 of the donors reported approximately 290 Gb of sequence data and around 110 million unique TCR beta sequences from about 200 million T cells. A separate validation cohort of 100 to 150 different subjects was used in addition to the 666-subject first cohort. Of the roughly 400 genotyped donors, 75% to 85% were placed in the genetic ancestry cluster associated with self-reported Caucasian donors. Among a few hundred genotyped donors of the cohort, an average of approximately 230,000 unique TCR beta nucleotide sequences were sequenced per donor, roughly 20% of them non-productive. Alongside the repertoire data, information on donor age, sex, ethnicity and CMV serostatus was compiled. A later analysis re-analyzed previously published TCR beta repertoires from 500 to 700 donors and added high-resolution HLA genotyping to study TCR occurrence patterns. All discovery cohort repertoires had been generated on a single sequencing platform. The study aimed to test whether signatures of past pathogen exposure could be identified by cataloging public T cell receptors. About 300 gigabases of sequencing data and 70 million to 95 million unique TCR sequences made up an early release that covered approximately 700 HLA-typed donors. To decide whether each TCR beta V gene segment behaved as functional or pseudogenic, an earlier analysis of approximately 600 of the donors relied on high-throughput TCR beta sequencing. To predict cytomegalovirus infection status, the study combined high-throughput TCR immunosequencing, statistical association of individual TCRs with disease status, and machine learning. Because of strong linkage in the cohort, four to six DR-DQ haplotypes were treated as single units for association and clustering. Rather than using new phenotypic data, the later analysis identified candidate immune exposures from TCR beta sequences and from how often those sequences occurred across donors. The T cell repertoires of around 730 subjects were profiled by immunosequencing and related to cytomegalovirus serostatus. A later genetic analysis used genome-wide SNP genotypes for about 65% of the 666 donors, treating that subset as a discovery cohort. HLA typing included class I and class II loci at four-digit resolution. The number of donors typed differed by locus, with about 629-630 for A, B, C, DRB1 and DQB1, roughly 520 for DQA1, approximately 570 for DPA1, and about 450 for DPB1. Summary of the overall study and its limitations: Linkage disequilibrium might explain the correlated functional status among segregating V segments, but an unknown experimental factor could not be ruled out. According to a later analysis, most CMV-associated TCR beta chains appeared to be HLA-restricted, and the HLA associations seemed to be driven largely by CMV exposure. An association between a missense DCLRE1C variant and V-gene and J-gene trimming of TCR beta chains was found in a later genetic analysis and replicated in an independent cohort. In this cohort, only TCR beta chains were sequenced, and detectable features were limited by the absence of alpha or paired-chain data. Most TCR sequences were seen in very few donors, while some public TCRs were found in many individuals. Some IMGT-functional V segments, including TRBV6-2 and TRBV6-3, could not be distinguished by the 87-base-pair reads and were therefore excluded. The presence/absence analyses assumed that sequencing depth was roughly uniform across donors, and that assumption may not be true. Immune exposure information for the cohort was limited to CMV serostatus. A further reported finding was that TCR beta sequences accurately predicted the HLA-A and HLA-B alleles for most subjects in the first cohort. A total of 150 or so TCR beta chains were listed by the study as associated with cytomegalovirus. When HLA alleles, especially DR and DQ, strongly co-occurred, attributing TCR associations to individual alleles was difficult. A later analysis associated 15,000 or so TCR beta sequences with specific HLA alleles at a false discovery rate of 0.05. A few of the identified cytomegalovirus-associated TCR beta chains were confirmed in vitro to be specific for cytomegalovirus antigens. Because counts were too low, some 17 rarely observed V segments, including chromosome 9 orphons, were excluded from the earlier analysis of around 640 of the donors. In a later analysis, HLA-associated TCR beta chains were found to be more clonally expanded and to have lower generation probabilities than equally common non-associated chains. In a later analysis, the rate of TCR association differed among HLA loci, with DRB1 alleles having the most associated TCRs and HLA-C alleles having the fewest. It was suggested by the authors that the approach could potentially be generalized to other disease states and immunological phenotypes. In an earlier analysis of several hundred of the donors, most TCR beta V segments were observed in productive rearrangements about 87% or about 30% of the time, broadly matching IMGT annotations. Because some donors lacked HLA typing at each locus, the association tests relied only on the typed subset. A cluster of highly shared sequence variants was judged likely to represent a technical artifact of the sequencing pipeline. Cytomegalovirus status was reported to be diagnosed by the classifier with high specificity and sensitivity in both the original and validation cohorts. A later genetic analysis reported fewer N-insertions in productive TCRs among donors in an Asian-associated ancestry cluster than the roughly 650-donor mean. A later analysis reported that several top co-occurrence clusters appeared linked to parvovirus B19, influenza, CMV and Epstein-Barr virus.

In total, about 650 healthy bone marrow donors made up the cohort. At the time of sampling, all cohort members were nominally healthy, though unrecorded immune exposures were likely present. The donor was CMV seronegative and belonged to the group of 352 seronegative cohort members. Every donor gave a peripheral blood sample, and the peripheral blood mononuclear cells from that sample were used for TCR beta sequencing. Genomic DNA was extracted from the blood cell samples with the Qiagen DNeasy Blood Extraction Kit. The library was produced with the immunoSEQ multiplex PCR assay. The multiplex PCR relied on a mix of 60 forward primers for TCR Vbeta segments and 13 reverse primers for TCR Jbeta segments. The CDR3 region of rearranged TCR beta genes was amplified from genomic DNA with a multiplex PCR assay. The amplified TCR beta libraries were sequenced on the Illumina HiSeq System as 87-base-pair reads. The original methods were these. Across the 500 to 700 repertoires, a later analysis counted around 80 million unique TCR beta chains, some 11 million of which were shared by at least two donors. Raw reads were error-corrected and collapsed into unique sequences with a nearest-neighbor algorithm that merged closely related sequences to remove PCR and sequencing errors. Alignment of CDR3 sequences to IMGT reference sequences was used to assign V, D and J gene segments. For a sequence to be retained, a match of at least six nucleotides was required to both a V gene segment and a J gene segment. Rearrangements were called productive when the CDR3 lacked stop codons and stayed in frame with V and J; all others were non-productive. CDR3 was defined by IMGT convention, running from the second conserved V-encoded cysteine to the conserved J-encoded phenylalanine. The earlier analysis of some 540 of the donors excluded any sequence lacking an unambiguous match to a single V gene segment. In an earlier analysis of almost 600 of the donors, a V segment was called functional when productive rearrangements were above 56.7%, and segregating when the standard deviation between donors exceeded 5%. A statistical classification framework was built for diagnosing cytomegalovirus status from the catalog of TCR beta chain sequences. V and J gene assignment, in a later analysis, came from comparing TCR nucleotide sequences with IMGT/GENE-DB human TR gene sequences. A later analysis assigned CDR3 sequences and most-parsimonious VDJ recombination scenarios with the TCRdist pipeline. In a later analysis, each TCR beta chain was defined by its CDR3 amino acid sequence together with its V-gene family, and reads lacking a unique V-gene family were excluded. In a later analysis, some 600 highly shared, low-generation-probability nucleotide sequences were removed to address suspected cross-contamination and a sequencing artifact. In a later analysis, a clonal expansion index for each public chain was calculated from normalized within-repertoire ranks of inferred template counts. In a later analysis, generation probabilities were computed with a VDJ recombination model fitted to out-of-frame rearrangements, and the resulting probabilities were checked against IGoR. A later analysis scored TCR-TCR, TCR-HLA and TCR-CMV co-occurrence with hypergeometric tests, applying a repertoire-size bias correction to TCR pairs. To estimate false discovery rates, a later analysis permuted the HLA or CMV assignments 20 times. In a later analysis, co-occurring TCRs were grouped with DBSCAN, and TCRdist sequence similarity was added when clustering was performed within HLA-allele-positive subsets. Repertoires with fewer than 30,000 or more than 120,000 public chains, plus five repertoires with anomalous nucleotide sharing, were excluded from co-occurrence clustering. As stored in TCRdb, this immuneACCESS dataset retains in-frame rearrangements with V and J assigned. A fraction of the clones does not appear; measured against another copy, unresolved V genes explain less than half of the discrepancy, and the remainder lacks a known reason. The V and J calls and clone size are taken from that table; D and trimming were inferred from the DNA. This sample has 78,000 or so clones in its table, and approximately 84% of those were observed once. 2.4% of the sample is in the top ten clones.

As regards this clone: The clone's antigen remains unknown. Nothing much larger sits one base from this clone, and base qualities are not available.

CDR1 and CDR2 are drawn from the germline V gene: MDHEN, SYDVKM. Including the terminal cysteine and phenylalanine, the CDR3 comprises 15 residues. CDR3 DNA is the only sequence kept; it has 45 bases, read in frame from the first base. Unmatched junction bases come to 5, with V trimmed by 2 bases and J by 7 bases. This clonotype originated in a woman between 45 and 60 years old in good health and CMV-seronegative. Sequencing was performed on PBMCs. Recombination linked TRBV28 to TRBJ1-4; the central 9 bases match TRBD1. In nucleotide form, the sequence is TGTGCCAGCAGTTTACGGACAGGGGTTGGTGAAAAACTGTTTTTT. Its protein reads: CASSLRTGVGEKLFF.